This record concerns one T cell receptor beta chain sequence. Its antigen is unidentified. This specimen comes from a study of OX40 agonist ivuxolimab in advanced cancers. The germline V and J ends were trimmed by 5 bases and 0 bases, with 14 bases remaining between them. The CDR3 totals 16 residues. Germline V gene data show CDR1 as SNHLY and CDR2 as FYNNEI. Repertoires were generated with immunoSEQ multiplex PCR, while TCRdb's copy carries only in-frame clones and drops some. Of about 9,800 clones in the sample, roughly 90% were seen once. Regarding the study as a whole: The authors did not determine the antigen specificity of the expanded peripheral T cells. More expanded clones were seen, on average, in CD8+ T cells than in CD4+.

This sample comprised CD4+ or CD8+ T cells sorted from blood, obtained in a trial of the OX40 agonist ivuxolimab. The rearrangement joins TRBV2 to TRBJ1-5; tentatively, D is TRBD1 (5 bases). This receptor was taken from an adult with an advanced solid tumor such as melanoma, head and neck, liver or kidney cancer. The CDR3 DNA sequence: TGTGCCAGCAGTCTCCGGGACGGTTATAGCAATCAGCCCCAGCATTTT. Protein sequence: CASSLRDGYSNQPQHF.